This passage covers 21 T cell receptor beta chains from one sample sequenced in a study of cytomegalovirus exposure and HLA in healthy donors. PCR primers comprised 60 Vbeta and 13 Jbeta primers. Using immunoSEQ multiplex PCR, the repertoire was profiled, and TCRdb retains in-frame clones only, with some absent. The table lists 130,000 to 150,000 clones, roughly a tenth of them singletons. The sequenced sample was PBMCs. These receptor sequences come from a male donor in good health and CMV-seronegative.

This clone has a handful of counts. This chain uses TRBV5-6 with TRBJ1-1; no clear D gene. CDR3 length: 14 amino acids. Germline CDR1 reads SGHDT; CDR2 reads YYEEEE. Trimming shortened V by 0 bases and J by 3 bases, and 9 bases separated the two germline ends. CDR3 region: CASSLVGVDTEAFF. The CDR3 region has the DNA TGTGCCAGCAGCTTGGTCGGGGTGGACACTGAAGCTTTCTTT.

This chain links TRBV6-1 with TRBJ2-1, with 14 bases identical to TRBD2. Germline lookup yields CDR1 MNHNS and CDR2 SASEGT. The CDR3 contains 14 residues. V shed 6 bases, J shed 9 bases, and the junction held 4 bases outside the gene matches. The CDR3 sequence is CASRPGLAGVEQFF. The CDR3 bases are TGTGCCAGCAGACCGGGACTAGCGGGAGTTGAGCAGTTCTTC.

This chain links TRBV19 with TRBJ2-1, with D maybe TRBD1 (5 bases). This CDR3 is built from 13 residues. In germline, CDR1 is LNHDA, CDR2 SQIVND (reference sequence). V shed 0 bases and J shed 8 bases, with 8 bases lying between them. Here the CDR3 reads CASSIDPGYEQFF. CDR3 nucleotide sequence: TGTGCCAGTAGTATAGATCCAGGGTATGAGCAGTTCTTC.

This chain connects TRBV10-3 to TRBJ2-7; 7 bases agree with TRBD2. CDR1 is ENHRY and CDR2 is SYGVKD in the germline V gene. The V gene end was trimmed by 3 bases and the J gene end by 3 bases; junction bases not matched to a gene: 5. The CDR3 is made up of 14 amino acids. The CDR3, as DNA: TGTGCCATCAGTGAAGGGAGGGGTGGCTACGAGCAGTACTTC. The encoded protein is CAISEGRGGYEQYF.

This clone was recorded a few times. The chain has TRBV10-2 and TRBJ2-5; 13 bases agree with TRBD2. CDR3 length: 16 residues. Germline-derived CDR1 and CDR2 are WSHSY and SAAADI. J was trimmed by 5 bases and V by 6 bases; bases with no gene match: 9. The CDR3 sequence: CASRAGTSGVVETQYF. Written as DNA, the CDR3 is TGCGCCAGCAGGGCCGGGACTAGCGGGGTGGTGGAGACCCAGTACTTC.

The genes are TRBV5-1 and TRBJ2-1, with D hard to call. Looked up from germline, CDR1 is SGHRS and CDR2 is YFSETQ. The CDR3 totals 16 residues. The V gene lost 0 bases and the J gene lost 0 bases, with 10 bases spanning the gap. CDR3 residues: CASSLETTSSYNEQFF. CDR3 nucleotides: TGCGCCAGCAGCTTGGAAACTACGAGCTCCTACAATGAGCAGTTCTTC.

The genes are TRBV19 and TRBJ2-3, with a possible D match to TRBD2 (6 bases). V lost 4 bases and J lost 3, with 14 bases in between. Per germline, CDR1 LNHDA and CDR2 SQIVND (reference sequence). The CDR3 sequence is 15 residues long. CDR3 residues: CASSNPGEVTDTQYF. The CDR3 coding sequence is TGTGCCAGTAGTAACCCGGGGGAGGTTACAGATACGCAGTATTTT.

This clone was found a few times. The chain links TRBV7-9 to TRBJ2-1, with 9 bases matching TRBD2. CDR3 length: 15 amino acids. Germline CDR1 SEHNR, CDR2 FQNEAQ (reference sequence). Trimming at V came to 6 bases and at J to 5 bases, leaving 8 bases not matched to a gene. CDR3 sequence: CASSLRRGGHNEQFF. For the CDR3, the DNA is TGTGCCAGCAGTTTGAGGCGGGGGGGACACAATGAGCAGTTCTTC. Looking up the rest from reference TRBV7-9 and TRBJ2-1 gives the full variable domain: DTGVSQNPRHKITKRGQNVTFRCDPISEHNRLYWYRQTLGQGPEFLTYFQNEAQLEKSRLLSDRFSAERPKGSFSTLEIQRTEQGDSAMYLCASSLRRGGHNEQFFGPGTRLTVL.

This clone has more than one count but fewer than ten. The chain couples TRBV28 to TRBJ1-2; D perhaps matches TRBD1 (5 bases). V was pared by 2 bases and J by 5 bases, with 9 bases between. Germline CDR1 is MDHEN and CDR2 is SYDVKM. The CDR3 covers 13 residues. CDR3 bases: TGTGCCAGCAGTTTAGAAGGGGTATATGGCTACACCTTC. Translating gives CASSLEGVYGYTF.

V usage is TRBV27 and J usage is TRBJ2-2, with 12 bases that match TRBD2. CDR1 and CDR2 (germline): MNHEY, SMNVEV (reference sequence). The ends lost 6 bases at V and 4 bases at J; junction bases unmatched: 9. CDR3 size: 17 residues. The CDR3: CASRPLLAGGPTGELFF. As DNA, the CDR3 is TGTGCCAGCAGGCCTCTGCTAGCGGGGGGGCCCACCGGGGAGCTGTTTTTT.

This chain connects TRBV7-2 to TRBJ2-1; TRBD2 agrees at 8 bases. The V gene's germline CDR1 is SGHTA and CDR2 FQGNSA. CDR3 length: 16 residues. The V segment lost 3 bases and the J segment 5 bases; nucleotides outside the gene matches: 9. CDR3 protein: CASSFRVSGSHNEQFF. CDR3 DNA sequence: TGTGCCAGCAGCTTCCGGGTAAGCGGGAGCCACAATGAGCAGTTCTTC. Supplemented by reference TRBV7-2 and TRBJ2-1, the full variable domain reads GAGVSQSPSNKVTEKGKDVELRCDPISGHTALYWYRQSLGQGLEFLIYFQGNSAPDKSGLPSDRFSAERTGGSVSTLTIQRTQQEDSAVYLCASSFRVSGSHNEQFFGPGTRLTVL.

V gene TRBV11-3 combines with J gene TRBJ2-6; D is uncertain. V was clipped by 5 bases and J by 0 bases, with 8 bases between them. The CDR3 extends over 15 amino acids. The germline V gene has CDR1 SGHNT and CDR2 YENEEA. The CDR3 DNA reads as TGTGCCAGCAGCCCCACAGTCTCTGGGGCCAACGTCCTGACTTTC. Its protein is CASSPTVSGANVLTF.

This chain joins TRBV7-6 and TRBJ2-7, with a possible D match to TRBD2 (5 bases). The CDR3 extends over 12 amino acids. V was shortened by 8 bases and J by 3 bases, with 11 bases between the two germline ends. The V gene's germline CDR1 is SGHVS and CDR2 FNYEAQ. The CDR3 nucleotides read TGTGCCAGCGGGAGAGAGGGCTACGAGCAGTACTTC. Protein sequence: CASGREGYEQYF.

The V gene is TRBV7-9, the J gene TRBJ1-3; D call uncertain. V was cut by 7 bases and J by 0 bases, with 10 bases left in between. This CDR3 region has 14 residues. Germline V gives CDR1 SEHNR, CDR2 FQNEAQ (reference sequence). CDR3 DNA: TGTGCCAGCACCAGTGCCCACTCTGGAAACACCATATATTTT. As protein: CASTSAHSGNTIYF.

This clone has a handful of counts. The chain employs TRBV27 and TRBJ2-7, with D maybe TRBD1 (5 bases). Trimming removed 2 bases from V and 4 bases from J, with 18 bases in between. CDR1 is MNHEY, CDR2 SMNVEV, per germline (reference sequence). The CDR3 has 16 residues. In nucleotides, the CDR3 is TGTGCCAGCAGTTTAAGGGGCCTTCGCCTCGGATACGAGCAGTACTTC. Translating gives CASSLRGLRLGYEQYF.

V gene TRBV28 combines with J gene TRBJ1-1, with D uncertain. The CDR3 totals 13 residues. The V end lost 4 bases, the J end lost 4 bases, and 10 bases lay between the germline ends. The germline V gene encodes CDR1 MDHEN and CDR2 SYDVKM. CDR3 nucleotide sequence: TGTGCCAGCAGTTCAACCCTAGGCACTGAAGCTTTCTTT. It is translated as CASSSTLGTEAFF.

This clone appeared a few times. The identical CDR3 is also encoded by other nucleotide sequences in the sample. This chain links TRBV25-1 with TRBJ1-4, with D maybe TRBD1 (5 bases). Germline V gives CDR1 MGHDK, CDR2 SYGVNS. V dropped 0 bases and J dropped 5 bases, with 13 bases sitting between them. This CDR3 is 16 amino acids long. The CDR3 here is CASSEYNGAQNEKLFF. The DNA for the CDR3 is TGTGCCAGCAGTGAATATAATGGGGCCCAAAATGAAAAACTGTTTTTT.

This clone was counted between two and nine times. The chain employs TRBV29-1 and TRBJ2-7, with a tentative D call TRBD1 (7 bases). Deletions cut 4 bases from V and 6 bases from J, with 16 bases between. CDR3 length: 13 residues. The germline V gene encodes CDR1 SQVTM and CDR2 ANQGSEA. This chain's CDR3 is CSVAPRRGLEQYF. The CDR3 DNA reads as TGCAGCGTTGCCCCACGGAGGGGGCTCGAGCAGTACTTC.

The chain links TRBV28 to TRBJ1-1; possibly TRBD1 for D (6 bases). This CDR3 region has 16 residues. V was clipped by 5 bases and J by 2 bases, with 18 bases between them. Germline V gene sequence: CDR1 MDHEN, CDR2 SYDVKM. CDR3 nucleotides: TGTGCCAGCAGTGCCGAGGTTAGGGGGTCCAACACTGAAGCTTTCTTT. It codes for CASSAEVRGSNTEAFF.

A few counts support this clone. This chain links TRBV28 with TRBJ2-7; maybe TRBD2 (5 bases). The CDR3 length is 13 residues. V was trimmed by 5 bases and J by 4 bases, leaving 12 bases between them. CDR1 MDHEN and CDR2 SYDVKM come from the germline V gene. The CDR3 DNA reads TGTGCCAGCAGTGCCTTGCAGCGGTACGAGCAGTACTTC. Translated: CASSALQRYEQYF.

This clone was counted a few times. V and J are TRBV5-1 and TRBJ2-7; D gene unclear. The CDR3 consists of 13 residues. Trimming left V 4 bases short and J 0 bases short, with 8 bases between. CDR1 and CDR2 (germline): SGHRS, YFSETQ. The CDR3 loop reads CASSPSGSYEQYF. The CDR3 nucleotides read TGCGCCAGCAGCCCCTCGGGCTCCTACGAGCAGTACTTC.